Shown below are 8 T cell receptor beta chains from a single sample sequenced in a study of cytotoxic CD8 clonotypes in ibrutinib-treated CLL. Data came from immunoSEQ multiplex PCR; TCRdb stores just in-frame clones and leaves some out. The profile shows 150,000 or so clones, 70% to 90% of them singletons. The source was PBMCs, collected after 24 months of ibrutinib treatment. Every receptor here comes from a human donor with chronic lymphocytic leukemia.

The V gene is TRBV19, the J gene TRBJ2-7; 13 positions agree with TRBD2. V lost 1 base and J lost 3; bases outside the gene matches: 6. The CDR3 length is 17 residues. Germline-derived CDR1 and CDR2 are LNHDA and SQIVND (reference sequence). Here the CDR3 reads CASSIGGLAGDLYEQYF. The DNA of the CDR3 is TGTGCCAGTAGTATAGGAGGACTAGCGGGAGATCTCTACGAGCAGTACTTC.

The chain is built from TRBV2 and TRBJ2-1; D is ambiguous. V lost 8 bases, J lost 0 bases, and 11 bases lay in between. The CDR3 runs 14 residues. CDR1 SNHLY and CDR2 FYNNEI come from the germline V gene. CDR3 in amino acids: CASGRAPSYNEQFF. In DNA, the CDR3 is TGTGCCAGCGGTCGAGCGCCCTCCTACAATGAGCAGTTCTTC.

This clone has a handful of counts. Other nucleotide sequences in the sample specify the same CDR3. The chain uses TRBV19 and TRBJ2-7; 13 bases match TRBD2. V dropped 5 bases and J dropped 2; count of bases not matched to a gene: 3. Germline V gene data show CDR1 as LNHDA and CDR2 as SQIVND (reference sequence). The CDR3 loop spans 15 amino acids. The CDR3 reads CASSPGTSGTYEQYF. The CDR3 DNA reads TGTGCCAGTAGTCCTGGGACTAGCGGGACCTACGAGCAGTACTTC.

This clone was observed a handful of times. The chain couples TRBV29-1 to TRBJ1-1; a possible D gene is TRBD1 (5 bases). V was clipped by 0 bases and J by 2 bases, with 19 bases between them. In germline, CDR1 is SQVTM, CDR2 ANQGSEA. This CDR3 comprises 17 residues. DNA of the CDR3: TGCAGCGTTGAAGATCGGGGGGGTAAACCAACAAACACTGAAGCTTTCTTT. Translating gives CSVEDRGGKPTNTEAFF.

The chain combines TRBV7-2 with TRBJ1-2, with D maybe TRBD1 (5 bases). V was shortened by 1 base and J by 2 bases, with 17 bases between the two germline ends. The CDR3 is 17 residues long. Germline V gives CDR1 SGHTA, CDR2 FQGNSA. The CDR3 nucleotides read TGTGCCAGCAGCTTAGTCTCTGGGTTTCGGGACAACTATGGCTACACCTTC. This encodes CASSLVSGFRDNYGYTF.

This chain joins TRBV29-1 and TRBJ2-5, with TRBD1 matching over 10 bases. J gave up 4 bases and V 0 bases, and 14 bases lay outside the gene matches. The CDR3 is 18 residues long. The germline CDR1 and CDR2 sequences are SQVTM and ANQGSEA. In nucleotides, the CDR3 is TGCAGCGTTGAAGATGTGGGGACAGGGGCACAATTAGGAGAGACCCAGTACTTC. It specifies CSVEDVGTGAQLGETQYF.

This rearrangement joins TRBV7-2 to TRBJ1-3; 7 bases agree with TRBD1. CDR1 is SGHTA and CDR2 is FQGNSA in the germline V gene. V lost 1 base and J lost 0; bases outside the gene matches: 9. The CDR3 length is 18 residues. The CDR3 DNA reads as TGTGCCAGCAGCTTAGGATACTGGACAGGATTCTCTGGAAACACCATATATTTT. This codes for CASSLGYWTGFSGNTIYF.

This clone was counted between two and nine times. V and J are TRBV15 and TRBJ2-3; TRBD2 aligns across 9 bases. J was trimmed by 1 base and V by 2 bases; bases with no gene match: 1. In germline, CDR1 is LNHNV, CDR2 YYDKDF (reference sequence). The CDR3 runs to 15 residues. CDR3 sequence: CATSRRTSGTDTQYF. The CDR3 DNA follows: TGTGCCACCAGCAGACGGACTAGCGGCACAGATACGCAGTATTTT.